This note documents a single TCR beta chain sequence. This sample stems from a study of shared clonotypes between healthy human individuals. The CDR3 has 16 residues. Trimming left V 2 bases short and J 2 bases short, with 14 bases between. Germline V gene lookup returns CDR1 SGHVS and CDR2 FNYEAQ. The table came from immunoSEQ multiplex PCR; TCRdb's copy has only in-frame clones and leaves some out. Here the sample spans 2 million to 3 million clones, over 85% being singletons. The sequence derives from a man between 18 and 29 years old in good health. Some clones in this sample may be carry-over from other donors' samples. The sequenced material came from naive CD4+ T cells from PBMCs. The subset: CD45RA+ positively selected. V usage is TRBV7-6 and J usage is TRBJ2-3; D uncertain. The CDR3 sequence is CASSLRVLSSTDTQYF. CDR3 DNA sequence: TGTGCCAGCAGCTTAAGAGTTCTGTCTTCCACAGATACGCAGTATTTT.